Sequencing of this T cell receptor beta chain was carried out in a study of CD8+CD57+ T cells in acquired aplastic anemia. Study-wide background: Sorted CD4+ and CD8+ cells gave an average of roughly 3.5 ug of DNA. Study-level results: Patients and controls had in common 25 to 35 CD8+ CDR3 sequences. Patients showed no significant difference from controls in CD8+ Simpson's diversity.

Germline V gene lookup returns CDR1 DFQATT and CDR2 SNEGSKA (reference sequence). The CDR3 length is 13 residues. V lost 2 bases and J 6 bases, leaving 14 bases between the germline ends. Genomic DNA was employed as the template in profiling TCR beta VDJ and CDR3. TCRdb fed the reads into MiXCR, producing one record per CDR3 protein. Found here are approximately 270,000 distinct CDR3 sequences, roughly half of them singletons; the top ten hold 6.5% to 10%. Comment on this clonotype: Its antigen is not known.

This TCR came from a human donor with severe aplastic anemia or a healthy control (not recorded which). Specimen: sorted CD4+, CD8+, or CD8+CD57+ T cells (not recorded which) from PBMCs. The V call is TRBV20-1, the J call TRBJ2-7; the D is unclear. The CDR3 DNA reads TGCAGTGCTAGACCCCGTACGGCAGCCGAGCAGTACTTC. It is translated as CSARPRTAAEQYF.